The 5 T cell receptor beta chains below all came from one sample that was sequenced in a study of PD-L1 blockade in urothelial cancer (dated by TCRdb to about 2017). The time point label of this sample denotes: pretreatment peripheral blood. Libraries were made using the immunoSEQ multiplex PCR assay. This immuneACCESS table, as held by TCRdb, lists in-frame sequences with V and J called but not all clones. Of the missing ones, under half trace to an unresolved V gene in checked studies; the others have no known cause. The sample table shows about 130,000 clones, and around 84% are seen once. The ten largest clones add up to 3.2% of the sample. Source: PBMCs, taken around atezolizumab (anti-PD-L1) treatment. The receptors come from a man over 45 with urothelial cancer.

V usage is TRBV19 and J usage is TRBJ2-1; D unresolved. V was pared by 5 bases and J by 0 bases, with 11 bases between. The CDR3 consists of 15 residues. Germline V gives CDR1 LNHDA, CDR2 SQIVND (reference sequence). CDR3 DNA: TGTGCCAGTAGTCCGTTTCTGCGCTCCTACAATGAGCAGTTCTTC. Translation: CASSPFLRSYNEQFF.

The rearrangement joins TRBV2 to TRBJ2-7; D unresolved. Germline CDR1 reads SNHLY; CDR2 reads FYNNEI. V gave up 2 bases and J gave up 6 bases, with 11 bases separating them. The CDR3 contains 13 residues. The CDR3 region is CASSETKLGEQYF. CDR3 coding DNA: TGTGCCAGCAGTGAAACTAAACTTGGCGAGCAGTACTTC.

The chain combines TRBV28 with TRBJ1-6, with 9 positions matching TRBD1. Per the germline V gene, CDR1 is MDHEN and CDR2 is SYDVKM. The CDR3 length is 18 residues. V dropped 5 bases and J dropped 6; count of bases not matched to a gene: 14. Here the CDR3 reads CASSPPPWTGEGNSPLHF. The CDR3 DNA reads TGTGCCAGCAGTCCCCCCCCCTGGACAGGGGAGGGTAATTCACCCCTCCACTTT. Full variable domain (remainder filled in from reference TRBV28 and TRBJ1-6): DVKVTQSSRYLVKRTGEKVFLECVQDMDHENMFWYRQDPGLGLRLIYFSYDVKMKEKGDIPEGYSVSREKKERFSLILESASTNQTSMYLCASSPPPWTGEGNSPLHFGNGTRLTVT.

The rearrangement joins TRBV7-9 to TRBJ1-2; 7 positions match TRBD1. This CDR3 has 13 residues. J lost 4 bases, V lost 5 bases, and 4 bases had no gene match. Germline V gene sequence: CDR1 SEHNR, CDR2 FQNEAQ (reference sequence). The CDR3 loop reads CASSLTGSYGYTF. The DNA of the CDR3 is TGTGCCAGCAGCCTGACAGGGAGCTATGGCTACACCTTC.

This clone was picked up a small number of times. The chain carries TRBV28 and TRBJ2-7, with 9 bases fitting TRBD1. CDR1 MDHEN and CDR2 SYDVKM come from the germline V gene. V lost 7 bases to trimming and J lost 6 bases; unmatched junction nucleotides: 7. The CDR3 totals 13 residues. The CDR3 loop reads CASTPGTGIEQYF. The CDR3, as DNA: TGTGCCAGCACCCCCGGGACAGGGATCGAGCAGTACTTC.